This T cell receptor beta chain comes out of a study of control samples from healthy donors and cancer patients. The V end was cut by 6 bases, the J end by 6 bases, with 14 bases between. The CDR3 runs 13 residues. Assay: immunoSEQ multiplex PCR; the TCRdb copy retains only in-frame clones and omits some. The table lists roughly 150,000 clones, about nine tenths of them singletons, with just under 5% in the top ten. The chain joins TRBV12-3 or TRBV12-4 to TRBJ1-1, with TRBD1 as a possible D gene (6 bases). The receptor comes from a man aged 25-40 years in good health. The specimen was blood. CDR3: CASSWVRGAEAFF. In DNA form, the CDR3 reads TGTGCCAGCAGCTGGGTAAGGGGGGCTGAAGCTTTCTTT.